One TCR beta chain is described in this entry. Its matching antigen is unknown. Graft tissue was processed to release intraepithelial and lamina propria lymphocytes. The data were taken from a study of graft-versus-host responses after intestinal transplantation. About the research overall: Among the recipients, all got anti-thymocyte globulin induction and then tacrolimus and steroids for around 3 years.

Trimming took off 8 bases at V and 5 bases at J, with 15 bases between the two ends. This CDR3 is built from 13 residues. CDR1 is MGHRA, CDR2 YSYEKL, per germline. Here immunoSEQ multiplex PCR was the method, and the copy in TCRdb shows in-frame clones only, minus some. Of 15,000 to 18,000 clones listed, just under 75% are singletons. Study results and caveats: After transplant, early declines in HvG clones were associated with peak levels of circulating GvH clones. There were GvH clones found in recipient marrow, and some of them appeared first in ileum or blood. High graft-versus-host to host-versus-graft clonal ratios were seen in allografts of patients with graft-donor T cell macrochimerism.

This sequence was found in a human patient who received an intestinal transplant, so some T cells may come from the graft donor. The chain couples TRBV4-1 to TRBJ1-1; D is unclear. Specimen: ileum tissue, collected 14 days after transplant. CDR3 DNA: TGCGCCAGCGGCACAACCTTGGGAACTGAAGCTTTCTTT. Amino acids: CASGTTLGTEAFF.